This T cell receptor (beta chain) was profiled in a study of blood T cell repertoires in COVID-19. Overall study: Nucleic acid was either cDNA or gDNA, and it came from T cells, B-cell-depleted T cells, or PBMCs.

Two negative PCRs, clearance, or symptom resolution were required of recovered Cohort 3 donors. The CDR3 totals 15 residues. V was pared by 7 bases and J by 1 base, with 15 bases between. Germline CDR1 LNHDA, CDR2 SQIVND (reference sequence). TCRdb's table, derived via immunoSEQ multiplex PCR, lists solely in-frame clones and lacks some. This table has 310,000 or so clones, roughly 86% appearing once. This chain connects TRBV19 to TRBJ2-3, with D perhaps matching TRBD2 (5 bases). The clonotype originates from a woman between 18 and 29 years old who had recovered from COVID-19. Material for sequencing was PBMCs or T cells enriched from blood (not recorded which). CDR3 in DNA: TGTGCCAGTACCGACCCTTGGCGGGGCACAGATACGCAGTATTTT. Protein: CASTDPWRGTDTQYF.